The entry below gives a single TCR beta chain sequence along with its context. This entry comes from a study of PD-L1 blockade in urothelial cancer. Study information: Male patients with bladder-origin urothelial cancer numbered about 90% of the roughly 29. Between 0 and 3 chemotherapy regimens preceded treatment for each patient.

Time point of the sample: peripheral blood 6 weeks after treatment start. Each patient contributed between 1 and 8 total time points of blood mononuclear cells, pretreatment and during treatment. Only in-frame clones appear in the TCRdb table, and some are missing; sequencing was by immunoSEQ multiplex PCR. The sample yields under 20,000 clones, over 80% seen once. The germline V gene has CDR1 SGHVS and CDR2 FNYEAQ. The CDR3 covers 15 residues. The V end was cut by 5 bases, the J end by 0 bases, with 10 bases between. The chain links TRBV7-6 to TRBJ1-4, with D maybe TRBD1 (5 bases). This clonotype originated in a man aged 50 to 60 with urothelial cancer. The starting material was PBMCs, obtained around atezolizumab (anti-PD-L1) treatment. Here the CDR3 DNA reads TGTGCCAGCAGCATCACAGGAGCAACTAATGAAAAACTGTTTTTT. This codes for CASSITGATNEKLFF.